Below, 20 T cell receptor beta chains from the same sample are listed, as sequenced in a study of early T cells in non-severe SARS-CoV-2 infection. TCRdb itself ran the 5' RACE reads through MiXCR, one entry per CDR3 protein. Of approximately 39,000 distinct CDR3 sequences listed, around 7% are singletons. Sequences were derived from whole blood, sampled at baseline. The origin of the receptors is an adult who was a healthcare worker with PCR-confirmed SARS-CoV-2 infection or an uninfected control (not recorded which).

This clonotype was picked up many times. The CDR3 DNA reads as TGTGCCAGCAGCTTATCCGCGGGCGACGGAAACACCATATATTTT. Translated, it gives CASSLSAGDGNTIYF. V usage is TRBV11-2 and J usage is TRBJ1-3, with D unclear. Trimming took 2 bases from V and 4 from J, leaving 12 bases between them. Germline V CDR1 and CDR2: SGHAT, FQNNGV. The CDR3 covers 15 residues.

This clonotype was counted ten times or more. The chain links TRBV19 to TRBJ2-7, with 10 bases lining up with TRBD2. The germline CDR1 and CDR2 sequences are LNHDA and SQIVND (reference sequence). J was trimmed by 7 bases and V by 4 bases; bases with no gene match: 10. The CDR3 has 15 amino acids. The CDR3 coding sequence is TGTGCCAGTAGTACGACCGGGACTAGCGCGGGGGAGCAGTACTTC. This encodes CASSTTGTSAGEQYF.

This clonotype has a handful of counts. The chain has TRBV28 and TRBJ2-6; the D is unclear. In germline, CDR1 is MDHEN, CDR2 SYDVKM. V was shortened by 3 bases and J by 0 bases, with 12 bases between the two germline ends. This CDR3 has 17 amino acids. CDR3 DNA sequence: TGTGCCAGCAGTTTTTCCGGCAGCCTCTCTGGGGCCAACGTCCTGACTTTC. It encodes CASSFSGSLSGANVLTF.

Only a few counts were recorded for this clonotype. The gene calls are TRBV28 and TRBJ2-7; D remains ambiguous. Germline lookup yields CDR1 MDHEN and CDR2 SYDVKM. The CDR3 is 12 residues long. Trimming took 5 bases from V and 5 from J, leaving 10 bases between them. The CDR3: CASSPRSDEQYF. The CDR3 DNA reads TGTGCCAGCAGTCCGAGAAGCGACGAGCAGTACTTC.

This clonotype was detected many times. DNA of the CDR3: TGTGCCAGCAGATCCGGAGTATCGGGCGAGCAGTACTTC. Its protein product is CASRSGVSGEQYF. The V call is TRBV7-2, the J call TRBJ2-7; D ambiguous. Germline CDR1 and CDR2: SGHTA and FQGNSA. V lost 6 bases, J lost 6 bases, and 15 bases lay in between. The CDR3 covers 13 residues.

The rearrangement joins TRBV27 to TRBJ1-1; D is undetermined. The germline V gene has CDR1 MNHEY and CDR2 SMNVEV (reference sequence). The CDR3 consists of 15 residues. V dropped 4 bases and J dropped 2 bases, with 14 bases sitting between them. The CDR3 DNA reads TGTGCCAGCAGTTCTCTAACCTCACATAACACTGAAGCTTTCTTT. Residues: CASSSLTSHNTEAFF.

This clonotype was counted at least ten times. This chain joins TRBV20-1 and TRBJ2-2; D possibly matches TRBD1 or TRBD2 (5 bases each). CDR1 is DFQATT and CDR2 is SNEGSKA in the germline V gene (reference sequence). This CDR3 has 14 amino acids. Between the trimmed V and J ends, which lost 6 bases and 1 base, there was a span of 12 bases. CDR3 DNA sequence: TGCAGTGCCGTACGGGGCTTGAACACCGGGGAGCTGTTTTTT. This sequence encodes CSAVRGLNTGELFF.

The chain has TRBV12-3 or TRBV12-4 and TRBJ2-1, with D uncertain. CDR3 length: 12 residues. Deletions cut 3 bases from V and 5 bases from J, with 5 bases between. CDR3 nucleotides: TGTGCCAGCAGTTTTGAGGACAATGAGCAGTTCTTC. Its translation is CASSFEDNEQFF.

This clonotype was detected ten times or more. The V and J genes are TRBV6-2 or TRBV6-3 and TRBJ1-2; maybe TRBD1 (6 bases). Germline loops: CDR1 MNHEY, CDR2 SVGEGT. There are 13 residues in the CDR3. Trimming removed 5 bases from V and 6 bases from J, with 13 bases in between. The CDR3 nucleotides read TGTGCCAGCAGTCAACAGGGCGCCGATGGCTACACCTTC. This sequence encodes CASSQQGADGYTF.

V gene TRBV10-3 combines with J gene TRBJ2-7; 13 nucleotides line up with TRBD2. The germline V gene has CDR1 ENHRY and CDR2 SYGVKD. This CDR3 is built from 13 residues. V was clipped by 10 bases and J by 6 bases; unmatched bases: 6. This chain's CDR3 is CATGTSGMGEQYF. The CDR3 DNA reads TGTGCCACCGGGACTAGCGGGATGGGCGAGCAGTACTTC.

This clonotype was counted between two and nine times. The chain joins TRBV20-1 to TRBJ2-3; TRBD2 matches 8 bases. Germline-derived CDR1 and CDR2 are DFQATT and SNEGSKA (reference sequence). This CDR3 has 15 residues. J gave up 1 base and V 5 bases, and 8 bases lay outside the gene matches. CDR3 residues: CSADVSGMRTDTQYF. The CDR3 DNA follows: TGCAGTGCTGACGTTAGCGGGATGCGCACAGATACGCAGTATTTT.

Comment on this clonotype: A much larger clone differs by one base, so this may be a read error. The J gene is TRBJ2-7, the V gene TRBV2, with 10 bases lining up with TRBD1. Per the germline V gene, CDR1 is SNHLY and CDR2 is FYNNEI. The CDR3 loop spans 14 amino acids. The CDR3 DNA follows: TGTGCCAGCAGTTTCCGGGACAGGGGATTCGAGGAGTACTTC. Its translation is CASSFRDRGFEEYF.

The chain is built from TRBV6-4 and TRBJ2-2; no definite D call. CDR1 MRHNA and CDR2 SNTAGT come from the germline V gene. The length of the CDR3 is 15 residues. V was cut by 0 bases and J by 1 base, with 6 bases left in between. CDR3 protein: CASSDSSENTGELFF. CDR3 nucleotides: TGTGCCAGCAGTGACTCGTCCGAGAACACCGGGGAGCTGTTTTTT.

Ten or more counts support this clonotype. The chain links TRBV30 to TRBJ1-1; D call uncertain. The germline V and J ends were trimmed by 0 bases and 4 bases, with 6 bases remaining between them. Germline V lookup: CDR1 GTSNPN, CDR2 SVGIG (reference sequence). The CDR3 extends over 12 amino acids. As DNA, the CDR3 is TGTGCCTGGAGTGTACGTTCCACTGAAGCTTTCTTT. Translated, it gives CAWSVRSTEAFF.

The chain's CDR3 is CASSENTEAFF. The CDR3 coding sequence is TGTGCCAGCTCGGAGAACACTGAAGCTTTCTTT. The rearrangement joins TRBV18 to TRBJ1-1; no reliable D call. The CDR3 covers 11 residues. Germline lookup yields CDR1 KGHSH and CDR2 LQKENI. Trimming stripped 6 bases from V and 1 base from J, with 3 bases between.

This clonotype was counted only a few times. The V and J genes are TRBV30 and TRBJ2-6, with TRBD2 matching over 12 bases. The CDR3 is made up of 17 amino acids. Germline lookup yields CDR1 GTSNPN and CDR2 SVGIG (reference sequence). J lost 0 bases, V lost 3 bases, and 3 bases had no gene match. The CDR3 DNA reads as TGTGCCTGGAGCGGACTAGCGGGGTACTCTGGGGCCAACGTCCTGACTTTC. Encoded protein: CAWSGLAGYSGANVLTF.

This clonotype was counted at least ten times. The chain has TRBV7-9 and TRBJ1-5; unclear D gene. The CDR3 consists of 14 residues. From germline, CDR1 is SEHNR and CDR2 FQNEAQ (reference sequence). Trimming left V 5 bases short and J 5 bases short, with 13 bases between. The CDR3 DNA reads TGTGCCAGCAGCCTTCACACTGTAGATCAGCCCCAGCATTTT. Its protein product is CASSLHTVDQPQHF.

This chain links TRBV7-9 with TRBJ1-4; the match to TRBD1 covers 10 bases. The CDR3 has 15 amino acids. Germline CDR1 is SEHNR and CDR2 is FQNEAQ (reference sequence). V shed 6 bases and J 6 bases; nucleotides not matched to a gene: 7. The CDR3: CASRRDRGPDEKLFF. In nucleotides, the CDR3 is TGTGCCAGCAGGCGTGACAGGGGGCCAGATGAAAAACTGTTTTTT.

This clonotype was counted many times. J is TRBJ2-1 and V is TRBV2; 8 bases agree with TRBD2. With V trimmed by 6 bases and J by 5 bases, 9 bases remained unmatched. Germline loops: CDR1 SNHLY, CDR2 FYNNEI. This CDR3 has 15 residues. Here the CDR3 DNA reads TGTGCCAGCAGCCCCACAGCGGGAGAAAACAATGAGCAGTTCTTC. Encoded protein: CASSPTAGENNEQFF.

This clonotype was picked up many times. V usage is TRBV3-1 and J usage is TRBJ2-7; 7 nucleotides line up with TRBD2. The V and J ends lost 4 bases and 9 bases, in that order; junction bases with no gene match: 9. The CDR3 sequence is 13 residues long. In germline, CDR1 is LGHDT, CDR2 YNNKEL (reference sequence). The CDR3 sequence: CASSRASGGLQYF. The CDR3 nucleotides read TGTGCCAGCAGCCGGGCTAGCGGCGGGCTGCAGTACTTC.